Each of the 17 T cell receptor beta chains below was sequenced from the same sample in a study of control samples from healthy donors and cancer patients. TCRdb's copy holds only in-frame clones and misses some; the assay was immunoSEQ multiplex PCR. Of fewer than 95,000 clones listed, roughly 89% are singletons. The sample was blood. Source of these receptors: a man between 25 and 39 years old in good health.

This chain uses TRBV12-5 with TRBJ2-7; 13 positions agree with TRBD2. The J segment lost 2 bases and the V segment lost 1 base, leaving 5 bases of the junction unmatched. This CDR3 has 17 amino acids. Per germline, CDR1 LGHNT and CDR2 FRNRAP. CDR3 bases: TGTGCTAGTGGTTTGGGACTAGCGGGGGGCCGGGCCTACGAGCAGTACTTC. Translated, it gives CASGLGLAGGRAYEQYF.

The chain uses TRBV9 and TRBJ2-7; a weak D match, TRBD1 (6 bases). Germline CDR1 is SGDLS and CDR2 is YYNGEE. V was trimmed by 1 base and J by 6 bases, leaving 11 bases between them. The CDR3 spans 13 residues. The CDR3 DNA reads TGTGCCAGCAGCGTAACAGGGTCCGCCGAGCAGTACTTC. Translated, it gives CASSVTGSAEQYF.

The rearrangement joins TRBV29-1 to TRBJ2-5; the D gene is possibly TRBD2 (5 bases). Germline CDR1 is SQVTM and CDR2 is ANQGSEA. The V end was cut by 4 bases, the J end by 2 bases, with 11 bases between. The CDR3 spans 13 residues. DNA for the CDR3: TGCAGCGTTGTTCGGGGTGGGCAAGAGACCCAGTACTTC. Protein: CSVVRGGQETQYF.

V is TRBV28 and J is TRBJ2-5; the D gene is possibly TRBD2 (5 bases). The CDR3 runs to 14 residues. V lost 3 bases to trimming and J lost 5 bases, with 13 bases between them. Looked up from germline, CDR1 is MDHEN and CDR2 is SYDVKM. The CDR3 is CASSFPHSGETQYF. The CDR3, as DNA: TGTGCCAGCAGTTTCCCACACTCGGGGGAGACCCAGTACTTC.

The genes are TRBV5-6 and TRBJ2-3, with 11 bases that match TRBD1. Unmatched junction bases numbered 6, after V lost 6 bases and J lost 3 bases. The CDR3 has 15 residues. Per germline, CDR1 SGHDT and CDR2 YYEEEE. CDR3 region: CASTPGTGGTDTQYF. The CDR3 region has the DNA TGTGCCAGCACCCCCGGGACAGGGGGAACAGATACGCAGTATTTT.

CDR3 in DNA: TGTGCCAGTACGCGACGGGGGACGCGCACAGATACGCAGTATTTT. It codes for CASTRRGTRTDTQYF. This chain uses TRBV19 with TRBJ2-3; perhaps TRBD2 as D (6 bases). The CDR3 runs to 15 residues. Deletions cut 7 bases from V and 1 base from J, with 15 bases between. Germline lookup yields CDR1 LNHDA and CDR2 SQIVND (reference sequence).

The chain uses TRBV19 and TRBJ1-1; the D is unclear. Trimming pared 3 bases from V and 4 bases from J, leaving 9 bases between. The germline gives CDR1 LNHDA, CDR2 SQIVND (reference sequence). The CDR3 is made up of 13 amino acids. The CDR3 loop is CASSIRHLTEAFF. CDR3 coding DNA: TGTGCCAGTAGTATTAGACATCTCACTGAAGCTTTCTTT.

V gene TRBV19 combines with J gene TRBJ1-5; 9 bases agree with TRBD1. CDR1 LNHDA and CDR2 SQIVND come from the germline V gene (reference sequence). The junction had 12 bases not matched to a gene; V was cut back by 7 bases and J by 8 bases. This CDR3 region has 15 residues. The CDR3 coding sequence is TGTGCCAGTATCCCCGGGACAGGGAAAGTTAAGCCCCAGCATTTT. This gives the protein CASIPGTGKVKPQHF. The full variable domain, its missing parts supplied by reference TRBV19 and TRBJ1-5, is DGGITQSPKYLFRKEGQNVTLSCEQNLNHDAMYWYRQDPGQGLRLIYYSQIVNDFQKGDIAEGYSVSREKKESFPLTVTSAQKNPTAFYLCASIPGTGKVKPQHFGDGTRLSIL.

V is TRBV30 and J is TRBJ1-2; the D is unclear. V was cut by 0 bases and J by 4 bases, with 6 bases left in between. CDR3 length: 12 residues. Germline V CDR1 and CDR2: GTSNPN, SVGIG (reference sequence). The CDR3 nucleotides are TGTGCCTGGAGTGTATCGGCCTATGGCTACACCTTC. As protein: CAWSVSAYGYTF. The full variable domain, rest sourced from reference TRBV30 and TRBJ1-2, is SQTIHQWPATLVQPVGSPLSLECTVEGTSNPNLYWYRQAAGRGLQLLFYSVGIGQISSEVPQNLSASRPQDRQFILSSKKLLLSDSGFYLCAWSVSAYGYTFGSGTRLTVV.

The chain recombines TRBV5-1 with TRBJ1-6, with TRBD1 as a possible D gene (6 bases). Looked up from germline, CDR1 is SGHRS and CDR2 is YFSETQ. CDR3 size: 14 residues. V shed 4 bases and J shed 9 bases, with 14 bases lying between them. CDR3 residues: CASSLGQSASPLHF. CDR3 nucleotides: TGCGCCAGCAGCCTTGGACAGTCCGCTTCACCCCTCCACTTT.

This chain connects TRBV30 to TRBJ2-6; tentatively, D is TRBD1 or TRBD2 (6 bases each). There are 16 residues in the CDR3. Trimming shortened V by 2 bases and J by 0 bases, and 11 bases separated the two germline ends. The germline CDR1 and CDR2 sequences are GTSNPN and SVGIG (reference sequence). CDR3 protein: CAWSRGRLSGANVLTF. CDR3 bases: TGTGCCTGGAGTCGGGGGCGGCTCTCTGGGGCCAACGTCCTGACTTTC.

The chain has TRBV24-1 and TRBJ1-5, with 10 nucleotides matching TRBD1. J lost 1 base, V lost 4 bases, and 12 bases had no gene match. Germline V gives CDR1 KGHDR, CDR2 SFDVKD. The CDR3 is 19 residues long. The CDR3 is CATSEGTGVSGWSNQPQHF. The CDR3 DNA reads TGTGCCACCAGTGAAGGGACAGGGGTTAGTGGCTGGAGCAATCAGCCCCAGCATTTT.

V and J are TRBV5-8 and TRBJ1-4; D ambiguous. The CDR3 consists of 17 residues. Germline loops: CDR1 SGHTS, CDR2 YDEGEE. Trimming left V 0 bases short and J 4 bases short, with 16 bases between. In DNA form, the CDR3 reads TGTGCCAGCAGCTTGGATCCCGCTTCCCCCCTTAATGAAAAACTGTTTTTT. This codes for CASSLDPASPLNEKLFF.

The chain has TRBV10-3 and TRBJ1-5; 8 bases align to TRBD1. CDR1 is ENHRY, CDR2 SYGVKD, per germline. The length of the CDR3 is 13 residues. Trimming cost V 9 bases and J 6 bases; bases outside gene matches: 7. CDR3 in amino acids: CAIGQGEAQPQHF. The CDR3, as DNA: TGTGCCATAGGACAGGGAGAGGCTCAGCCCCAGCATTTT.

This CDR3 is CASSWGFTGKGNQPQHF. The CDR3 nucleotides are TGTGCCAGTAGCTGGGGGTTCACGGGGAAGGGCAATCAGCCCCAGCATTTT. The V and J genes are TRBV19 and TRBJ1-5, with D possibly TRBD1 on 5 matching bases. CDR3 length equals 17 residues. V was cut by 6 bases and J by 2 bases, with 20 bases left in between. CDR1 LNHDA and CDR2 SQIVND come from the germline V gene (reference sequence). The full variable domain, with the rest looked up from reference TRBV19 and TRBJ1-5, is DGGITQSPKYLFRKEGQNVTLSCEQNLNHDAMYWYRQDPGQGLRLIYYSQIVNDFQKGDIAEGYSVSREKKESFPLTVTSAQKNPTAFYLCASSWGFTGKGNQPQHFGDGTRLSIL.

CDR3 DNA sequence: TGTGCCAGCAGCTACAGACGTCTTAGACGGACCAACACTGAAGCTTTCTTT. It translates to CASSYRRLRRTNTEAFF. This chain links TRBV14 with TRBJ1-1; D unclear. V gave up 5 bases and J gave up 2 bases, with 21 bases separating them. Germline V gives CDR1 SGHDN, CDR2 FVKESK. CDR3 length equals 17 residues.

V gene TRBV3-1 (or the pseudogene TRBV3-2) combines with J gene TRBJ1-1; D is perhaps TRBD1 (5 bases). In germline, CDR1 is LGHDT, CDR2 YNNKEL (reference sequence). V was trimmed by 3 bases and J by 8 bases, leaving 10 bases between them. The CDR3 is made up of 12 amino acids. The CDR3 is CASSQGRGEAFF. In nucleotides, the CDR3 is TGTGCCAGCAGCCAGGGGCGAGGGGAAGCTTTCTTT.